The present T cell receptor beta chain was sequenced within a study of CD8+ T cells in alopecia areata. Study in general: Patients remained on tofacitinib for 6 to 18 months and then went 6 months without it.

With 3 bases clipped from V and 4 bases from J, the junction kept 10 bases outside the gene matches. There are 16 residues in the CDR3. Germline CDR1 is MNHEY and CDR2 is SMNVEV (reference sequence). Treatment described: oral pan-JAK inhibitor, 5-10 mg twice daily. cDNA prepared by RNA extraction and subsequent reverse transcription served as the template for sequencing. Measured with immunoSEQ multiplex PCR; TCRdb has only the in-frame clones, and not every one. This sample carries about 160,000 clones, under 70% of them seen once, and the ten largest clones take approximately 0.91%. The origin of this receptor is a human donor with alopecia areata. This chain links TRBV27 with TRBJ1-1, with 8 bases fitting TRBD1. Sequenced here: CD4+ T cells sorted from blood, sampled at week 4, from a patient treated with tofacitinib. The DNA of the CDR3 is TGTGCCAGCAGTTTTAGAGGACAGGGTCTATTCACTGAAGCTTTCTTT. As protein: CASSFRGQGLFTEAFF.